A selection of T cell receptor beta chains follows, all from one sample in a study of T cells of healthy individuals. MiXCR was run by TCRdb on the 5' RACE reads, yielding one entry per CDR3 protein. Seen here are around 53,000 distinct CDR3 sequences, 14% to 15% observed once, and the top ten hold more than 15%. These receptors were obtained from a human donor in good health. The CDR3 runs from the conserved cysteine through the conserved F or W. A D gene is named only where the DNA matches it firmly.

d_call j_call v_call cdr3_aa
TRBD1 TRBJ2-1 TRBV5-6 CASSPGQGAGNEQFF
NA TRBJ2-3 TRBV7-2 CASSLGLDGRARGITDTQYF
TRBD2 TRBJ2-1 TRBV7-7 CASSLTSGNYNEQFF
NA TRBJ2-7 TRBV6-5 CATTPGSFSYEQYF
NA TRBJ1-1 TRBV29-1 CSDRKGVLAEAFF
TRBD1 TRBJ2-5 TRBV10-3 CAISVGTGLQETQYF
NA TRBJ2-3 TRBV4-3 CASSLGGIPTDTQYF
NA TRBJ2-3 TRBV4-1 CASSQQEASTDTQYF
NA TRBJ2-7 TRBV11-3 CASSLTEGEQYF
TRBD2 TRBJ2-1 TRBV7-9 CASSPPIRLAVYNEQFF
NA TRBJ2-5 TRBV29-1 CSVRTSASPSAF
NA TRBJ1-2 TRBV3-1 CASTIGTRRVGYTF
TRBD1 TRBJ1-1 TRBV29-1 CSVVGQGGIEAFF
NA TRBJ2-1 TRBV4-3 CASSQDRLAGNEQFF
NA TRBJ2-7 TRBV4-3 CASSQGRGFEQYF
TRBD1 TRBJ1-2 TRBV5-1 CASSAPLTGEGYTF
NA TRBJ2-7 TRBV10-3 CAISDGREWDYEQYF
NA TRBJ2-7 TRBV9 CASSVAATTGSYEQYF
NA TRBJ2-2 TRBV11-2 CASSLEITGGELFF
NA TRBJ1-2 TRBV3-1 CASSHKGDYGYTF
TRBD1 TRBJ1-5 TRBV30 CAWSSGQGGSQPQHF
NA TRBJ2-5 TRBV12-3/TRBV12-4 CASSSLTGRSLPETQYF
NA TRBJ1-1 TRBV20-1 CSAGRGGTEAFF
NA TRBJ1-4 TRBV20-1 CSAREGGNEKLFF